One sample yielded the 11 T cell receptor beta chains listed below, sequenced in a study of blood T cell repertoires in COVID-19. Clones were sequenced by immunoSEQ multiplex PCR, and TCRdb holds only the in-frame ones, with some missing. In the table there are a few hundred thousand clones, 87% of which are singletons. Specimen: PBMCs or T cells enriched from blood (not recorded which). These receptors originate from a man aged 40-55 years in a cohort exposed to, infected with or recovered from COVID-19 (not recorded which).

V is TRBV5-4 and J is TRBJ2-3; D unclear. The CDR3 contains 15 residues. The V gene lost 4 bases and the J gene lost 0 bases, with 12 bases spanning the gap. Per the germline V gene, CDR1 is SGHNT and CDR2 is YYREEE (reference sequence). The CDR3 sequence: CASSARIPSTDTQYF. For the CDR3, the DNA is TGTGCCAGCAGCGCGCGAATCCCTAGCACAGATACGCAGTATTTT.

V gene TRBV4-2 combines with J gene TRBJ2-1; TRBD2 aligns across 14 bases. Germline V gives CDR1 LGHNA, CDR2 YNFKEQ. The CDR3 length is 17 residues. V lost 1 base, J lost 7 bases, and 6 bases stayed unmatched. The CDR3 protein is CASSQAGTSGSWNEQFF. In nucleotides, the CDR3 is TGTGCCAGCAGCCAAGCCGGGACTAGCGGGAGTTGGAATGAGCAGTTCTTC.

This rearrangement joins TRBV2 to TRBJ1-2, with TRBD1 matching 7 bases. V lost 3 bases and J lost 4; bases outside the gene matches: 8. This CDR3 spans 15 amino acids. Germline CDR1 SNHLY, CDR2 FYNNEI. The CDR3 spells CASSESGQNLYGYTF. In DNA, the CDR3 is TGTGCCAGCAGTGAGTCGGGACAGAACCTCTATGGCTACACCTTC. Full variable domain (missing parts from reference TRBV2 and TRBJ1-2): EPEVTQTPSHQVTQMGQEVILRCVPISNHLYFYWYRQILGQKVEFLVSFYNNEISEKSEIFDDQFSVERPDGSNFTLKIRSTKLEDSAMYFCASSESGQNLYGYTFGSGTRLTVV.

J is TRBJ2-5 and V is TRBV6-4; 7 nucleotides match TRBD2. The CDR3 sequence is 15 residues long. J gave up 6 bases and V 8 bases, and 15 bases lay outside the gene matches. The germline V gene has CDR1 MRHNA and CDR2 SNTAGT. In DNA form, the CDR3 reads TGTGCCAGCGCTCCAACGAGCGGGGAGGGCAAGACCCAGTACTTC. It specifies CASAPTSGEGKTQYF.

With regard to this clone: The sample has other DNA sequences that encode this CDR3 too. The J gene is TRBJ2-2, the V gene TRBV5-1, with a tentative D call TRBD2 (5 bases). CDR3 length: 15 residues. With 4 bases removed from V and 0 bases from J, the gap between germline ends came to 10 bases. CDR1 SGHRS and CDR2 YFSETQ come from the germline V gene. The DNA of the CDR3 is TGCGCCAGCAGCCTATCGGGGTCGAACACCGGGGAGCTGTTTTTT. It specifies CASSLSGSNTGELFF.

The J gene is TRBJ2-7, the V gene TRBV30; 7 nucleotides match TRBD1. The germline CDR1 and CDR2 sequences are GTSNPN and SVGIG (reference sequence). After removal of 5 bases from V and 3 bases from J, the junction contained 4 bases not matched to a gene. This CDR3 region has 12 residues. Written as DNA, the CDR3 is TGTGCCTGGGGGGGACAGAACTACGAGCAGTACTTC. This gives the protein CAWGGQNYEQYF.

The rearrangement uses TRBV15 and TRBJ2-6; the D gene is possibly TRBD2 (5 bases). CDR1 and CDR2 (germline): LNHNV, YYDKDF (reference sequence). The CDR3 runs to 15 residues. Trimming took off 1 base at V and 3 bases at J, with 7 bases between the two ends. CDR3 sequence (DNA): TGTGCCACCAGCAGAGGAGGGTTTGGGGCCAACGTCCTGACTTTC. This codes for CATSRGGFGANVLTF.

The chain uses TRBV28 and TRBJ1-1; TRBD1 is a possible D gene (6 bases). Trimming took 8 bases from V and 0 from J, leaving 13 bases between them. The CDR3 sequence is 14 residues long. Germline V gene data show CDR1 as MDHEN and CDR2 as SYDVKM. CDR3 in DNA: TGTGCCAGCCACTACAGGGCGTTGAACACTGAAGCTTTCTTT. It codes for CASHYRALNTEAFF.

The chain links TRBV30 to TRBJ2-5, with D unresolved. The length of the CDR3 is 12 residues. Germline assignment: CDR1 GTSNPN and CDR2 SVGIG (reference sequence). V lost 4 bases to trimming and J lost 0 bases, with 6 bases between them. The CDR3 coding sequence is TGTGCCTGGAAACGGTACCAAGAGACCCAGTACTTC. Its protein is CAWKRYQETQYF.

The V and J genes are TRBV5-1 and TRBJ1-4; D might be TRBD1 (5 bases). Germline-derived CDR1 and CDR2 are SGHRS and YFSETQ. The germline V and J ends were trimmed by 5 bases and 0 bases, with 8 bases remaining between them. This CDR3 contains 14 residues. Written as DNA, the CDR3 is TGCGCCAGCAGGGAAGGGGCAACTAATGAAAAACTGTTTTTT. It translates to CASREGATNEKLFF.

A single count supports this clone. The J gene is TRBJ1-1, the V gene TRBV3-1 (or the pseudogene TRBV3-2); 10 nucleotides line up with TRBD1. V gave up 4 bases and J gave up 5 bases; unmatched junction bases: 7. Germline V lookup: CDR1 LGHDT, CDR2 YNNKEL (reference sequence). The CDR3 is 15 residues long. The CDR3: CASSRDRGRSTEAFF. Written as DNA, the CDR3 is TGTGCCAGCAGCCGGGACAGGGGACGGAGTACTGAAGCTTTCTTT.